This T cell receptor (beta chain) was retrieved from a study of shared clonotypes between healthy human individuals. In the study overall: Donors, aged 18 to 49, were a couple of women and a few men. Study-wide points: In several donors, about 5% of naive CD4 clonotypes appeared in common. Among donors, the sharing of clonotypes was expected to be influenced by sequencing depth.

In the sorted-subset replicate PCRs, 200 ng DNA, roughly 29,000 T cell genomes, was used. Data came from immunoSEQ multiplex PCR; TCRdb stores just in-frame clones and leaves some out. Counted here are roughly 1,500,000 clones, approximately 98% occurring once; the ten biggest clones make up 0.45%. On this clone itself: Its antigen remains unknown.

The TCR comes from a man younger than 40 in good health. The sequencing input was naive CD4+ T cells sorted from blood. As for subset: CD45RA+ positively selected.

In nucleotides, the CDR3 is TGCGCCAGCAGTCAACCTGGGACAGGGCCCTACGAGCAGTACTTC. The encoded protein is CASSQPGTGPYEQYF. The chain links TRBV23-1 to TRBJ2-7; the match to TRBD1 covers 9 bases. TRBV23-1 is known as an ORF, though its function is uncertain. The length of the CDR3 is 15 residues. After removal of 2 bases from V and 2 bases from J, the junction contained 4 bases not matched to a gene.